The clone carrying this T cell receptor beta chain was counted only a few times. The target antigen is unknown. This sample was included in a study of CD8+ T cells in alopecia areata. General study points: Scalp repertoires also include resident alphabeta T cells from normal skin. Relative to normal scalp, lesional scalp, especially alopecia totalis/universalis, showed higher clonality.

Sorting of CD4+ and CD8+ T cells was performed on PBMCs. RNA was isolated and reverse transcribed to cDNA, the sequencing template. The assay was immunoSEQ multiplex PCR, and TCRdb's table has in-frame clones only and misses some. The sample has around 140,000 clones, about 51% seen once. The source is a human donor with alopecia areata. The sequences come from CD4+ T cells sorted from blood, collected at week 0.

The CDR3, as DNA: TGTGCCAGTAATCAGCGGGGGCCCTACAATGAGCAGTTCTTC. Encoded protein: CASNQRGPYNEQFF. This chain uses TRBV19 with TRBJ2-1, with 8 positions matching TRBD2. Germline loops: CDR1 LNHDA, CDR2 SQIVND (reference sequence). The CDR3 runs 14 residues. V trimming: 7 bases; J trimming: 2 bases; junction bases outside the gene matches: 4.